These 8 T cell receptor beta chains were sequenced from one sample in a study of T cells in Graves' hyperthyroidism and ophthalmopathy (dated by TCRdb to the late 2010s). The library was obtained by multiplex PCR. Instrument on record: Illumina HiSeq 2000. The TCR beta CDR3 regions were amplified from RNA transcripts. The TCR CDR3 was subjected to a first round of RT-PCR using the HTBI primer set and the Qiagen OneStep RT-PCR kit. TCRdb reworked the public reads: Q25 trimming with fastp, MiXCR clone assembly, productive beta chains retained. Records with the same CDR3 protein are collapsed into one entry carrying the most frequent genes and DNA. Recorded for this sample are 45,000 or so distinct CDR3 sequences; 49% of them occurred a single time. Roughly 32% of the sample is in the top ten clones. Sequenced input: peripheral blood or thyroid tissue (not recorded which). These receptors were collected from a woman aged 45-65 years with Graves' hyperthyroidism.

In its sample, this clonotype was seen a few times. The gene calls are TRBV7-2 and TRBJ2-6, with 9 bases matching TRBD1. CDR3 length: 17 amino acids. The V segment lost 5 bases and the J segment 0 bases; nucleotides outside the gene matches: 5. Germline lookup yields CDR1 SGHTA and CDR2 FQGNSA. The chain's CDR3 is CASSPPGQGSGANVLTF. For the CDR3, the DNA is TGTGCCAGCAGCCCCCCGGGACAGGGCTCTGGGGCCAACGTCCTGACTTTC.

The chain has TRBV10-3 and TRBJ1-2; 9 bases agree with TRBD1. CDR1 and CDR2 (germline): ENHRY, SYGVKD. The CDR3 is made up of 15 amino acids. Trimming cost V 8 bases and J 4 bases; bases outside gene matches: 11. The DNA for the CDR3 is TGTGCCATCTCCGAGGATACAGGGGGCGCCTATGGCTACACCTTC. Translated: CAISEDTGGAYGYTF.

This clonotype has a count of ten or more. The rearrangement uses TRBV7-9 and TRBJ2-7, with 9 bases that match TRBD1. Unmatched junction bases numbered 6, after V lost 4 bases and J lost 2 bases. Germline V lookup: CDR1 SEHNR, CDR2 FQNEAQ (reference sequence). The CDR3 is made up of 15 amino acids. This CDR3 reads CASSSWDRAAYEQYF. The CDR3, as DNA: TGTGCCAGCAGCTCCTGGGACAGGGCCGCCTACGAGCAGTACTTC.

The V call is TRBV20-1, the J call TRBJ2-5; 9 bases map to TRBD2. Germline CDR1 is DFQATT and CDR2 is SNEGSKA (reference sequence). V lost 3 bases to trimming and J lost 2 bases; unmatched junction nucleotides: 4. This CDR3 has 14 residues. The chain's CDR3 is CSASLTSGQETQYF. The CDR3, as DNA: TGCAGTGCTAGTCTTACTAGCGGGCAAGAGACCCAGTACTTC.

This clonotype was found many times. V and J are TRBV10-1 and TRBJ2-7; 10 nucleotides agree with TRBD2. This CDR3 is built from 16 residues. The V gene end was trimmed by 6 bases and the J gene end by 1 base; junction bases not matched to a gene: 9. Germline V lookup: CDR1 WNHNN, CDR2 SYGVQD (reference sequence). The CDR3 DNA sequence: TGCGCCAGCAGCCGACTAGCGGGCTTGCCTTCCTACGAGCAGTACTTC. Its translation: CASSRLAGLPSYEQYF.

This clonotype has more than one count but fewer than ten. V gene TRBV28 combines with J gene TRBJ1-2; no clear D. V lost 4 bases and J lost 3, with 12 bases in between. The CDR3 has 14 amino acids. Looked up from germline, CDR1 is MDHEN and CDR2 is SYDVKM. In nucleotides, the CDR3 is TGTGCCAGCAGTTCCCCGTGGGAGGACTATGGCTACACCTTC. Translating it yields CASSSPWEDYGYTF.

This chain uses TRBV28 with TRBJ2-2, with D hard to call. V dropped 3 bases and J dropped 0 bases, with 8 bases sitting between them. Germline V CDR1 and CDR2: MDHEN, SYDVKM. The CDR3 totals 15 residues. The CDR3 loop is CASSLWTANTGELFF. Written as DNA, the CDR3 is TGTGCCAGCAGTTTGTGGACCGCGAACACCGGGGAGCTGTTTTTT.

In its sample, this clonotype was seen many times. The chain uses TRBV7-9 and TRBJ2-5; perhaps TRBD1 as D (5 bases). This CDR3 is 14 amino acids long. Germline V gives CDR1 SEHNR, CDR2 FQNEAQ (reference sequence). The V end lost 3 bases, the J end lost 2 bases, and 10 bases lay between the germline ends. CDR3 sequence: CASSLGQLQETQYF. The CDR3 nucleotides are TGTGCCAGCAGCTTGGGGCAGCTGCAAGAGACCCAGTACTTC. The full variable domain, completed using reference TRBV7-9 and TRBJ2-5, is DTGVSQNPRHKITKRGQNVTFRCDPISEHNRLYWYRQTLGQGPEFLTYFQNEAQLEKSRLLSDRFSAERPKGSFSTLEIQRTEQGDSAMYLCASSLGQLQETQYFGPGTRLLVL.